Listed here is a single T cell receptor beta chain. Its target is not known. The data derive from a study of prognosis after radiotherapy for stage I lung cancer. The wider study: The patient group consisted of 13 men and roughly 6 women whose ages spanned roughly 50 to 95, median 74.5 years. Six to eight patients presented with squamous cell carcinoma, eleven to twelve with adenocarcinoma.

From genomic DNA, TCR beta CDR3 was amplified by two-round multiplex PCR. It was primers specific to each TRBV and TRBJ gene that first-round PCR used. MiXCR was run by TCRdb on the multiplex PCR reads, yielding one entry per CDR3 protein. The table shows around 19,000 distinct CDR3 sequences, with less than 70% occurring only once. Study results and limitations: It was not determined whether the expanded TCR clones were tumor-specific. Gene usage, both TRBV and TRBJ, reportedly differed between patients with metastases and patients without them.

This TCR derives from a donor over 45 with non-small cell lung cancer. Sample: PBMCs, taken before or after stereotactic body radiation therapy (not recorded which).

The CDR3 region has the DNA TGTGCCAGTAGTGCCCCTCGTGGGGGTGAGAACTACGAGCAGTACTTC. Its protein product is CASSAPRGGENYEQYF. The genes are TRBV19 and TRBJ2-7, with D perhaps given as TRBD1 or TRBD2 (5 bases each). With 5 bases removed from V and 3 bases from J, the gap between germline ends came to 20 bases. The germline V gene has CDR1 LNHDA and CDR2 SQIVND (reference sequence). CDR3 length equals 16 residues.